These T cell receptor beta chains were read from a single sample in a study of T cells in Graves' hyperthyroidism and ophthalmopathy. One entry per CDR3 protein, called by TCRdb with MiXCR from the multiplex PCR reads. The sample has fewer than 650,000 distinct CDR3 sequences, approximately 14% seen once. Sequenced input: blood. Receptors were obtained from a woman aged 30 to 39 with Graves' hyperthyroidism that later progressed to Graves' ophthalmopathy. Each CDR3 is given with its conserved first and last residue. A D gene is named only where the DNA matches it firmly. Clone size appears in some rows only: once, few, many, or a class for an expanded clone.

v_gene	abundance	d_gene	j_gene	CDR3nt	CDR3aa
TRBV28	many	NA	TRBJ2-6	TGTGCCAGCAGTTTCGAACCTACGGGGGCCAACGTCCTGACTTTC	CASSFEPTGANVLTF
TRBV11-2	NA	TRBD2	TRBJ2-2	TGTGCCAGCAGAAGTAGCGGGGAGATCGGGGAGCTGTTTTTT	CASRSSGEIGELFF
TRBV24-1	NA	NA	TRBJ1-5	TGTGCCACCAGTGAGGCAGGGTACGGATTCAATCAGCCCCAGCATTTT	CATSEAGYGFNQPQHF
TRBV19	few	TRBD1	TRBJ1-5	TGTGCCAGTAGTACAGGGGGCGAACAGCCCCAGCATTTT	CASSTGGEQPQHF
TRBV20-1	many	TRBD2	TRBJ2-3	TGCAGTGCTGTGACTAGCGGACCCACAGATACGCAGTATTTT	CSAVTSGPTDTQYF
TRBV27	many	TRBD1	TRBJ1-1	TGTGCCAGTGGGGACAGGGAAGCTTTCTTT	CASGDREAFF
TRBV7-3	many	TRBD2	TRBJ2-2	TGTGCCAGCAGCCCCCGGCGAGGACTAGCGACAAACCCTAACACCGGGGAGCTGTTTTTT	CASSPRRGLATNPNTGELFF
TRBV5-1	NA	NA	TRBJ2-5	TGCGCCAGCAGCTGGGTTAACAGGAAAGAAGAGACCCAGTACTTC	CASSWVNRKEETQYF
TRBV5-1	NA	TRBD2	TRBJ2-5	TGCGCCAGCAGCTTCGGGACTAGCGAAGAGACCCAGTACTTC	CASSFGTSEETQYF
TRBV27	many	NA	TRBJ2-7	TGTGCCAGCAGTTTGGGTTCGGCGGAACACTACTCCTACGAGCAGTACTTC	CASSLGSAEHYSYEQYF
TRBV24-1	many	TRBD1	TRBJ2-3	TGTGCCACCAGTGACAAAGACAGGGGGCGAGTTACGCAGTATTTT	CATSDKDRGRVTQYF
TRBV2	many	NA	TRBJ2-3	TGTGCCAGCACCGAAGGCGGGGATAGCGCAGATACGCAGTATTTT	CASTEGGDSADTQYF
TRBV6-2/TRBV6-3	once	NA	TRBJ2-1	TGTGCCAGCTCACCTCTTGAGCATATCTCCTACAATGAGCAGTTCTTC	CASSPLEHISYNEQFF
TRBV20-1	few	NA	TRBJ1-2	TGCAGTGCTAGTTTGGCAGCCTATGGCTACACCTTC	CSASLAAYGYTF
TRBV6-5	many	NA	TRBJ2-3	TGTGCCAGCAGTTACTCTGGGACTAGCACAGATACGCAGTATTTT	CASSYSGTSTDTQYF
TRBV12-3/TRBV12-4	many	TRBD1	TRBJ2-7	TGTGCCAGCAGCCACTCCCGGGACAGGGTCTACGAGCAGTACTTC	CASSHSRDRVYEQYF
TRBV7-2	many	NA	TRBJ1-2	TGTGCCAGCAGACGAAGCCCCGGGTCCTCCTATGGCTACACCTTC	CASRRSPGSSYGYTF
TRBV3-1	many	NA	TRBJ2-2	TGTGCCAGCAGCCTCGAAGACATGACCGGGGAGCTGTTTTTT	CASSLEDMTGELFF
TRBV20-1	NA	TRBD2	TRBJ2-1	TGCAGTGCTAGTCCCCGACTAGCGGACATCTACAATGAGCAGTTCTTC	CSASPRLADIYNEQFF
TRBV27	many	NA	TRBJ2-3	TGTGCCAGCAGCCGCCCGGGCGGGTTCGCAGATACGCAGTATTTT	CASSRPGGFADTQYF
TRBV7-3	many	TRBD2	TRBJ2-1	TGTGCCAGCAGCTTTGGTCCCGGGACTAGCGGGAGTTATGAGCAGTTCTTC	CASSFGPGTSGSYEQFF
TRBV6-1	NA	NA	TRBJ1-3	TGTGCCAGCAAACAGGGAACGAGGGGAAACACCATATATTTT	CASKQGTRGNTIYF
TRBV29-1	few	NA	TRBJ2-5	TGCAGCGGGACTACAGGGGACGAGACCCAGTACTTC	CSGTTGDETQYF
TRBV2	NA	NA	TRBJ2-7	TGTGCCAGCTTATTGGGGGGGCCCGCCTCCTTC	CASLLGGPASF
TRBV6-2/TRBV6-3	many	NA	TRBJ1-1	TGTGCCAGCAGAGTCCGGGACGGGAACACTGAAGCTTTCTTT	CASRVRDGNTEAFF
TRBV10-3	many	TRBD1	TRBJ1-2	TGTGCCACACCGACAGGGGACGGCTACACCTTC	CATPTGDGYTF
TRBV6-2/TRBV6-3	NA	TRBD1	TRBJ1-1	TGTGCCAGCAGTCCAGACGGACAGGGCACTGAAGCTTTCTTT	CASSPDGQGTEAFF
TRBV3-1	NA	NA	TRBJ2-7	TGTGCCAGCAGCCAAGAGGGATGGCGTTCGAGCTCCTACGAGCAGTACTTC	CASSQEGWRSSSYEQYF
TRBV20-1	few	NA	TRBJ1-5	TGCAGTGCGAGCAGAGGTCCGGGTGTTGAGCCCCAGCATTTT	CSASRGPGVEPQHF
TRBV29-1	few	TRBD1	TRBJ1-1	TGCAGCGTAGACGGACAGGAGATACTGAACACTGAAGCTTTCTTT	CSVDGQEILNTEAFF
TRBV20-1	few	NA	TRBJ1-5	TGCAGTGCAGGACTGAATAGCAATCAGCCCCAGCATTTT	CSAGLNSNQPQHF
TRBV9	NA	TRBD2	TRBJ2-3	TGTGCCAGCAGCGTAGAGGCGGGAGAGGTCTGGACAGATACGCAGTATTTT	CASSVEAGEVWTDTQYF
TRBV2	many	NA	TRBJ2-1	TGTGCCAGCAGTGAAGTCCCTAGCTCCTACAATGAGCAGTTCTTC	CASSEVPSSYNEQFF
TRBV12-3/TRBV12-4	many	TRBD1	TRBJ1-2	TGTGCCAGCAGCCGAACTGACAGGGATCAGGGCTACACCTTC	CASSRTDRDQGYTF
TRBV3-1	many	TRBD2	TRBJ2-5	TGTGCCAGCAGCCAAGATACGGTTACTAGCGGGAGGGAGACCCAGTACTTC	CASSQDTVTSGRETQYF
TRBV5-6	NA	NA	TRBJ1-2	TGTGCCAGCAGTTCTTACCTACAGGGAGGCTATGGCTACACCTTC	CASSSYLQGGYGYTF
TRBV7-2	many	NA	TRBJ2-2	TGTGCCAGCAGATCCTGGACTGCGCAGACCGGGGAGCTGTTTTTT	CASRSWTAQTGELFF